The 32 T cell receptor beta chains below were found in one sample sequenced in a study of cytomegalovirus exposure and HLA in healthy donors. 13 Jbeta primers and 60 Vbeta primers were used for the PCR. Clones were read by immunoSEQ multiplex PCR, and TCRdb kept only the in-frame ones, dropping some. The data contain about 110,000 clones, approximately 79% of them singletons. Sequencing input: PBMCs. The receptors stem from a young man in good health and CMV-seropositive.

The chain is built from TRBV6-1 and TRBJ2-3; 8 nucleotides align to TRBD1. The germline CDR1 and CDR2 sequences are MNHNS and SASEGT. Losses at the gene ends were 3 bases for V and 2 bases for J; bases not matched to a gene: 4. The CDR3 length is 15 residues. CDR3 sequence reads: CASSEMQGATDTQYF. The DNA for the CDR3 is TGTGCCAGCAGTGAGATGCAGGGGGCCACAGATACGCAGTATTTT.

This chain links TRBV6-5 with TRBJ1-2; 8 nucleotides line up with TRBD1. The J segment lost 4 bases and the V segment lost 2 bases, leaving 3 bases of the junction unmatched. This CDR3 contains 14 residues. The germline CDR1 and CDR2 sequences are MNHEY and SVGAGI. The CDR3 loop reads CASSYLTGGYGYTF. DNA for the CDR3: TGTGCCAGCAGTTACCTAACAGGGGGCTATGGCTACACCTTC.

This clone appeared a few times. J is TRBJ2-3 and V is TRBV30, with 14 bases lining up with TRBD2. Per the germline V gene, CDR1 is GTSNPN and CDR2 is SVGIG (reference sequence). The V gene end was trimmed by 7 bases and the J gene end by 4 bases; junction bases not matched to a gene: 1. The CDR3 contains 13 residues. CDR3 DNA sequence: TGTGCCTTGGGACTAGCGGGGGCAGATACGCAGTATTTT. It translates to CALGLAGADTQYF.

The chain joins TRBV20-1 to TRBJ2-3; D perhaps matches TRBD1 (6 bases). Germline-derived CDR1 and CDR2 are DFQATT and SNEGSKA (reference sequence). CDR3 length: 11 amino acids. Trimming took 6 bases from V and 10 from J, leaving 14 bases between them. CDR3 in amino acids: CSARVGASQYF. Written as DNA, the CDR3 is TGCAGTGCACGGGTGGGGGCCTCGCAGTATTTT.

V usage is TRBV29-1 and J usage is TRBJ2-3; the match to TRBD2 covers 8 bases. CDR1 is SQVTM and CDR2 is ANQGSEA in the germline V gene. After removal of 3 bases from V and 5 bases from J, the junction contained 7 bases not matched to a gene. This CDR3 is 14 amino acids long. In DNA, the CDR3 is TGCAGCGTTGACCCCAGCGGGGGCCGAGATACGCAGTATTTT. Residues: CSVDPSGGRDTQYF.

The CDR3 nucleotides read TGTGCCAGCAGCTTGGTGGGGGGTTTGGAGACCCAGTACTTC. Translating it yields CASSLVGGLETQYF. The chain has TRBV5-8 and TRBJ2-5; perhaps TRBD2 as D (6 bases). CDR3 size: 14 residues. V was trimmed by 0 bases and J by 5 bases, leaving 11 bases between them. Looked up from germline, CDR1 is SGHTS and CDR2 is YDEGEE.

The rearrangement uses TRBV9 and TRBJ2-7; D remains unclear. The germline V gene has CDR1 SGDLS and CDR2 YYNGEE. The CDR3 loop spans 11 amino acids. Trimming stripped 0 bases from V and 6 bases from J, with 4 bases between. The CDR3 loop is CASSVDGEQYF. CDR3 nucleotide sequence: TGTGCCAGCAGCGTAGACGGCGAGCAGTACTTC.

The V and J genes are TRBV2 and TRBJ2-5; 8 nucleotides line up with TRBD2. V lost 3 bases and J lost 5; bases outside the gene matches: 8. Germline loops: CDR1 SNHLY, CDR2 FYNNEI. The CDR3 totals 15 residues. The CDR3 spells CASSDDGGGSETQYF. The CDR3 nucleotides are TGTGCCAGCAGTGACGACGGGGGGGGGTCTGAGACCCAGTACTTC. Based on the CDR3 plus reference TRBV2 and TRBJ2-5, the full variable domain is EPEVTQTPSHQVTQMGQEVILRCVPISNHLYFYWYRQILGQKVEFLVSFYNNEISEKSEIFDDQFSVERPDGSNFTLKIRSTKLEDSAMYFCASSDDGGGSETQYFGPGTRLLVL.

The chain combines TRBV13 with TRBJ2-3; TRBD2 matches at 14 bases. Germline-derived CDR1 and CDR2 are PRHDT and FYEKMQ (reference sequence). The CDR3 totals 18 residues. V trimming: 3 bases; J trimming: 0 bases; junction bases outside the gene matches: 5. The CDR3 nucleotides are TGTGCCAGCAGCTTGGGACTAGCGGGAGCTACTAGCACAGATACGCAGTATTTT. Translation gives CASSLGLAGATSTDTQYF.

In the case of this clone: One junction end disagrees with the germline gene, perhaps due to a read error. The V call is TRBV7-3, the J call TRBJ2-7, with 8 bases fitting TRBD2. From germline, CDR1 is SGHTA and CDR2 FQGTGA. The CDR3 extends over 15 amino acids. The DNA for the CDR3 is TGTGCCAGCAGCCTAACTAGCGGAAGCTCCTACGAGCAGTACTTC. This gives the protein CASSLTSGSSYEQYF.

V gene TRBV5-6 combines with J gene TRBJ2-5; 7 bases are shared with TRBD2. Germline CDR1 is SGHDT and CDR2 is YYEEEE. J lost 2 bases, V lost 3 bases, and 10 bases had no gene match. The CDR3 is 16 amino acids. CDR3 residues: CASSSPGGGKQETQYF. The CDR3 DNA follows: TGTGCCAGCAGCTCGCCTGGGGGGGGGAAGCAAGAGACCCAGTACTTC.

In its sample, this clone was seen a few times. The chain couples TRBV11-2 to TRBJ2-7, with a tentative D call TRBD1 (6 bases). Trimming pared 5 bases from V and 2 bases from J, leaving 10 bases between. In germline, CDR1 is SGHAT, CDR2 FQNNGV. CDR3 size: 13 residues. This chain's CDR3 is CASSHRVAYEQYF. DNA for the CDR3: TGTGCCAGCAGCCACAGGGTGGCCTACGAGCAGTACTTC.

The chain joins TRBV12-1 to TRBJ2-5; the DNA was not used to check the table's D call, TRBD1. TRBV12-1 has pseudogene status. The CDR3 consists of 19 residues. The CDR3 here is CASSFAVEPYRGGKETQYF. For the CDR3, the DNA is TGTGCCAGCAGCTTTGCGGTCGAACCCTACAGGGGGGGAAAAGAGACCCAGTACTTC.

This chain connects TRBV4-2 to TRBJ2-3, with a possible D match to TRBD1 (5 bases). V shed 0 bases and J shed 1 base, with 17 bases lying between them. Germline V CDR1 and CDR2: LGHNA, YNFKEQ. This CDR3 is built from 18 residues. CDR3 in amino acids: CASSQDLQGIYGTDTQYF. The CDR3 region has the DNA TGTGCCAGCAGCCAAGACTTGCAGGGAATCTACGGCACAGATACGCAGTATTTT.

This clone has just a few counts. The chain employs TRBV7-9 and TRBJ1-1, with D possibly matching TRBD1 (5 bases). Germline loops: CDR1 SEHNR, CDR2 FQNEAQ (reference sequence). The CDR3 length is 14 residues. Deletions cut 7 bases from V and 7 bases from J, with 19 bases between. The CDR3 nucleotides are TGTGCCAGCACCCGTGGGGCGCGCCTCGTTGAAGCTTTCTTT. Its protein is CASTRGARLVEAFF.

A single count supports this clone. This CDR3 reads CASSTTGLAYEQYF. The CDR3 nucleotides are TGCGCCAGCAGCACGACAGGGCTCGCCTACGAGCAGTACTTC. V gene TRBV5-1 combines with J gene TRBJ2-7, with TRBD1 matching 7 bases. This CDR3 is 14 amino acids long. V trimming: 4 bases; J trimming: 2 bases; junction bases outside the gene matches: 6. Germline CDR1 SGHRS, CDR2 YFSETQ.

The chain is built from TRBV25-1 and TRBJ2-7; a possible D gene is TRBD1 (6 bases). Per germline, CDR1 MGHDK and CDR2 SYGVNS. V shed 6 bases and J shed 2 bases, with 11 bases lying between them. This CDR3 is built from 13 residues. CDR3 protein: CASSGRGPYEQYF. The CDR3 DNA reads as TGTGCCAGCAGCGGCAGGGGACCCTACGAGCAGTACTTC.

The chain links TRBV2 to TRBJ2-5, with 13 bases lining up with TRBD2. The germline V gene has CDR1 SNHLY and CDR2 FYNNEI. The CDR3 spans 15 residues. The J segment lost 3 bases and the V segment lost 5 bases, leaving 3 bases of the junction unmatched. DNA for the CDR3: TGTGCCAGCAGTCGTACTAGCGGGGGGGAAGAGACCCAGTACTTC. Its protein is CASSRTSGGEETQYF. The complete variable domain, with remaining parts taken from reference TRBV2 and TRBJ2-5, reads EPEVTQTPSHQVTQMGQEVILRCVPISNHLYFYWYRQILGQKVEFLVSFYNNEISEKSEIFDDQFSVERPDGSNFTLKIRSTKLEDSAMYFCASSRTSGGEETQYFGPGTRLLVL.

The chain links TRBV29-1 to TRBJ2-3; 7 nucleotides match TRBD2. The V segment lost 5 bases and the J segment 0 bases; nucleotides outside the gene matches: 8. CDR3 size: 15 residues. Germline CDR1 reads SQVTM; CDR2 reads ANQGSEA. The CDR3 region is CSVRERGLSTDTQYF. The CDR3 coding sequence is TGCAGCGTTCGTGAGCGGGGACTTAGCACAGATACGCAGTATTTT.

The table lists this clone with a few counts. The chain is built from TRBV5-6 and TRBJ2-3; 13 bases match TRBD2. The CDR3 spans 14 residues. Germline loops: CDR1 SGHDT, CDR2 YYEEEE. J lost 4 bases, V lost 5 bases, and 1 base had no gene match. CDR3 in amino acids: CASSGLAGADTQYF. Written as DNA, the CDR3 is TGTGCCAGCAGTGGACTAGCGGGGGCAGATACGCAGTATTTT.

The chain has TRBV19 and TRBJ1-6; D remains unclear. CDR1 and CDR2 (germline): LNHDA, SQIVND (reference sequence). V was pared by 4 bases and J by 10 bases, with 17 bases between. The CDR3 has 15 amino acids. The CDR3 is CASSTTETRASPLHF. The DNA of the CDR3 is TGTGCCAGTAGTACCACAGAAACGAGGGCCTCACCCCTCCACTTT.

The chain joins TRBV5-1 to TRBJ1-3, with 7 bases fitting TRBD1. The V gene end was trimmed by 2 bases and the J gene end by 0 bases; junction bases not matched to a gene: 5. The germline CDR1 and CDR2 sequences are SGHRS and YFSETQ. This CDR3 spans 16 amino acids. The DNA of the CDR3 is TGCGCCAGCAGCTTTTCCGGGACAGCCTCTGGAAACACCATATATTTT. Its translation is CASSFSGTASGNTIYF.

The chain carries TRBV10-3 and TRBJ1-1; maybe TRBD1 (5 bases). Germline loops: CDR1 ENHRY, CDR2 SYGVKD. The CDR3 spans 14 residues. V was trimmed by 4 bases and J by 4 bases, leaving 13 bases between them. The CDR3 protein is CAISAGGGGTEAFF. The DNA for the CDR3 is TGTGCCATCAGTGCCGGGGGAGGCGGCACTGAAGCTTTCTTT.

In regard to this clone: Other DNA sequences within the sample encode an identical CDR3. V usage is TRBV5-4 and J usage is TRBJ1-1; 8 bases match TRBD1. Germline CDR1 and CDR2: SGHNT and YYREEE (reference sequence). After removal of 6 bases from V and 3 bases from J, the junction contained 4 bases not matched to a gene. The CDR3 extends over 13 amino acids. The CDR3 here is CASTLDRDTEAFF. The CDR3 DNA reads as TGTGCCAGCACCCTGGACAGGGACACTGAAGCTTTCTTT.

The chain links TRBV11-2 to TRBJ2-3; tentative D call: TRBD1 (6 bases). Looked up from germline, CDR1 is SGHAT and CDR2 is FQNNGV. Trimming took 2 bases from V and 4 from J, leaving 10 bases between them. This CDR3 region has 14 residues. CDR3 sequence reads: CASSLLSGADTQYF. The CDR3, as DNA: TGTGCCAGCAGCTTATTATCAGGGGCAGATACGCAGTATTTT.

Turning to this clone: Other DNA sequences in the sample encode the same CDR3. The chain carries TRBV6-5 and TRBJ1-5, with a tentative D call TRBD1 (6 bases). The V gene lost 2 bases and the J gene lost 8 bases, with 19 bases spanning the gap. The CDR3 has 16 amino acids. CDR1 is MNHEY and CDR2 is SVGAGI in the germline V gene. CDR3 DNA sequence: TGTGCCAGCAGTTACCCCGAAGGACAGACAAAGGAGCCCCAGCATTTT. It encodes CASSYPEGQTKEPQHF.

V and J are TRBV23-1 and TRBJ1-2, with a possible D match to TRBD1 (5 bases). TRBV23-1 falls under the ORF class, with uncertain function. This CDR3 has 14 amino acids. Trimming removed 3 bases from V and 6 bases from J, with 14 bases in between. CDR3 in DNA: TGCGCCAGCAGTCACCGACAGCTGTTCGATGGCTACACCTTC. Translated, it gives CASSHRQLFDGYTF.

J is TRBJ2-2 and V is TRBV6-1; weak D call: TRBD2 (6 bases). Germline CDR1 reads MNHNS; CDR2 reads SASEGT. V lost 4 bases and J 0 bases, leaving 12 bases between the germline ends. CDR3 length equals 16 residues. CDR3 DNA: TGTGCCAGCAGTGGGTATAGCGGAACGAACACCGGGGAGCTGTTTTTT. Translation gives CASSGYSGTNTGELFF.

This chain uses TRBV23-1 with TRBJ2-3, with D possibly being TRBD1 (5 bases). TRBV23-1 is labeled an ORF, and its function is uncertain. The CDR3 sequence is 13 residues long. The ends were cut back, 4 bases at V and 2 bases at J, with 7 bases in the middle. This CDR3 reads CASSPRVTDTQYF. The CDR3, as DNA: TGCGCCAGCAGTCCCAGGGTCACAGATACGCAGTATTTT.

V is TRBV10-2 and J is TRBJ2-5; 7 nucleotides agree with TRBD2. Germline V gene data show CDR1 as WSHSY and CDR2 as SAAADI. The CDR3 is 15 residues long. V shed 3 bases, J shed 0 bases, and the junction held 4 bases outside the gene matches. The CDR3 bases are TGCGCCAGCAGTGAACCTAGCGGAGACCAAGAGACCCAGTACTTC. It is translated as CASSEPSGDQETQYF.

The chain carries TRBV2 and TRBJ1-5; 10 nucleotides line up with TRBD1. The V and J ends lost 6 bases and 2 bases, in that order; junction bases with no gene match: 4. CDR1 and CDR2 (germline): SNHLY, FYNNEI. The CDR3 has 15 amino acids. The CDR3 sequence is CASRGQGDGNQPQHF. In DNA, the CDR3 is TGTGCCAGCAGAGGACAGGGGGACGGCAATCAGCCCCAGCATTTT.

The chain couples TRBV10-3 to TRBJ1-2, with TRBD1 matching 9 bases. The germline gives CDR1 ENHRY, CDR2 SYGVKD. V dropped 10 bases and J dropped 4; count of bases not matched to a gene: 7. The CDR3 totals 13 residues. The CDR3, as DNA: TGTGCCAGCGACAGGGGGTCTACCTATGGCTACACCTTC. Protein: CASDRGSTYGYTF.